This TCR beta chain was obtained from a study of T-cell memory formation after mild COVID-19. General observations from the study: Clones shrinking between day 15 and 85 showed a balanced CD4/CD8 split, and those that grew later tilted toward CD4+.

The CDR3 has 15 amino acids. Germline V gene data show CDR1 as SEHNR and CDR2 as FQNEAQ (reference sequence). The V segment lost 4 bases and the J segment 4 bases; nucleotides outside the gene matches: 7. From the 5' RACE reads, TCRdb called clonotypes with MiXCR, one entry per CDR3 protein. The sample records about 260,000 distinct CDR3 sequences, 15% to 20% being singletons. A remark on this clonotype: The target antigen is unknown.

This receptor was identified in a man aged 18-30 years who had mild COVID-19 (a few samples of this study predate the infection). Cell type and time point are not known. The sequencing input was PBMCs or a T cell subset sorted from them (not recorded which). This chain uses TRBV7-9 with TRBJ2-5, with 9 bases aligning to TRBD1. The CDR3 DNA reads as TGTGCCAGCAGCTCACGGGACAGGGTGGGAGAGACCCAGTACTTC. Protein: CASSSRDRVGETQYF.